This T cell receptor (beta chain) was documented in a study of shared clonotypes between healthy human individuals. Study-wide points: Some naive CD4 clonotypes, around 4.9%, turned up in common across a handful of donors.

The V gene lost 3 bases and the J gene lost 0 bases, with 17 bases spanning the gap. CDR1 is MNHEY, CDR2 SMNVEV, per germline (reference sequence). The CDR3 spans 18 residues. A remark on this clone: Antigen unknown.

Only in-frame clones appear in the TCRdb table, and some are missing; sequencing was by immunoSEQ multiplex PCR. The profile covers approximately 1.5 million clones, with roughly 98.5% appearing a single time and approximately 0.4% taken by the ten largest. The chain links TRBV27 to TRBJ1-4; D possibly corresponds to TRBD1 (6 bases). This TCR derives from a man aged 30-40 years in good health. Sample: naive CD4+ T cells sorted from blood. Sample subset: CD45RA+ positively selected. The CDR3 loop reads CASSLGARGRATNEKLFF. In DNA, the CDR3 is TGTGCCAGCAGTTTGGGGGCTAGGGGTAGGGCAACTAATGAAAAACTGTTTTTT.